The clone carrying this TCR beta chain was observed at least ten times. The target antigen is unknown. These data are taken from a study of T-cell reconstitution after alpha-beta-depleted transplantation in children. Study-level results: In patients about two months after transplant, alpha-beta T cells reportedly arose from several hundred expanded graft clones.

It was with unique molecular identifiers that the TCRbeta library was prepared. In TCRdb, the PCR reads were re-called with MiXCR into one record per CDR3 protein. This table has hundreds of thousands of distinct CDR3 sequences, approximately 14% appearing once. CDR1 is SGHRS, CDR2 YFSETQ, per germline. Trimming cost V 0 bases and J 4 bases; bases outside gene matches: 7. CDR3 length: 18 amino acids. This chain joins TRBV5-1 and TRBJ2-3, with TRBD2 identical over 14 bases. The sequencing used PBMCs, collected before TCRalphabeta/CD19-depleted stem cell transplant. The sequence was collected from a girl between 2 and 10 years old with congenital amegakaryocytic thrombocytopenia, due to receive a stem cell transplant. CDR3 region: CASSLVGTSGSLADTQYF. CDR3 coding DNA: TGCGCCAGCAGCTTGGTTGGGACTAGCGGGAGCTTGGCAGATACGCAGTATTTT.